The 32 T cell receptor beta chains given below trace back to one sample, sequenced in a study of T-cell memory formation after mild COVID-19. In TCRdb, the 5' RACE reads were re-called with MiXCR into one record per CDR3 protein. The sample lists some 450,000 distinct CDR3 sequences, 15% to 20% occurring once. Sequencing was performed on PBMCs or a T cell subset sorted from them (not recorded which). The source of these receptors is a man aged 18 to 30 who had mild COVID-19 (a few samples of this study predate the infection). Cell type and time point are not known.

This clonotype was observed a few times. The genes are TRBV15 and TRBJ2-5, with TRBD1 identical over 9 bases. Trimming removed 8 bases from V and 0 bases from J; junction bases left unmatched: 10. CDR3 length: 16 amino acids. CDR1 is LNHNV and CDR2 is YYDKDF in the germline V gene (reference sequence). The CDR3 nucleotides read TGTGCCACCCAAACTGACGACAGGGGGTACCAAGAGACCCAGTACTTC. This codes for CATQTDDRGYQETQYF.

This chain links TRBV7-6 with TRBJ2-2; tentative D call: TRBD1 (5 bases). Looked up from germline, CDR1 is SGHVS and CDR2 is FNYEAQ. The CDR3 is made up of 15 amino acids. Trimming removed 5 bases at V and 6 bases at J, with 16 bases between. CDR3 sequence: CASSMWTLGSGELFF. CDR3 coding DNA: TGTGCCAGCAGCATGTGGACATTGGGTTCCGGGGAGCTGTTTTTT.

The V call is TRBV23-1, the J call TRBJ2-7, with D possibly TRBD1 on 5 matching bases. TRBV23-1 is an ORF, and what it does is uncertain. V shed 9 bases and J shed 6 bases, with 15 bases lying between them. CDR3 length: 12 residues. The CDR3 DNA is TGCGCCAGGGTGAAGGGGTGGCGCGAGCAGTACGTC. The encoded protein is CARVKGWREQYV.

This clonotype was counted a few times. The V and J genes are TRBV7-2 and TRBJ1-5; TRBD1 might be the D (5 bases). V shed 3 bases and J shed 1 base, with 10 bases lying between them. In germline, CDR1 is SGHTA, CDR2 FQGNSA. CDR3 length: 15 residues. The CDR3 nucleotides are TGTGCCAGCAGCTTCTTGCAGGGCAGCAATCAGCCCCAGCATTTT. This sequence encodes CASSFLQGSNQPQHF.

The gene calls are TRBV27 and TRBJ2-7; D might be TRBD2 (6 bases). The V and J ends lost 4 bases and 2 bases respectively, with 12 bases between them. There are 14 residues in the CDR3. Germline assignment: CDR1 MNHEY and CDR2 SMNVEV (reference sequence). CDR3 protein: CASSWAGTPYEQYF. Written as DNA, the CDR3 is TGTGCCAGCAGTTGGGCAGGGACTCCCTACGAGCAGTACTTC.

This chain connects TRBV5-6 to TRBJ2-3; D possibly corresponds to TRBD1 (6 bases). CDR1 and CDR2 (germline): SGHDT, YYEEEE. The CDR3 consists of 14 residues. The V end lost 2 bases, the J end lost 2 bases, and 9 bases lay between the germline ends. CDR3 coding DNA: TGTGCCAGCAGCTTCCGGGACACCACAGATACGCAGTATTTT. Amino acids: CASSFRDTTDTQYF.

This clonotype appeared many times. The CDR3 bases are TGTGCCAGCAGCGGCCCTGACAGGGCACCCCACGAGCAGTACTTC. This translates into CASSGPDRAPHEQYF. V usage is TRBV7-9 and J usage is TRBJ2-7, with 7 nucleotides matching TRBD1. In germline, CDR1 is SEHNR, CDR2 FQNEAQ (reference sequence). The length of the CDR3 is 15 residues. V was clipped by 5 bases and J by 5 bases; unmatched bases: 12. The whole variable domain, filled in from reference TRBV7-9 and TRBJ2-7, reads DTGVSQNPRHKITKRGQNVTFRCDPISEHNRLYWYRQTLGQGPEFLTYFQNEAQLEKSRLLSDRFSAERPKGSFSTLEIQRTEQGDSAMYLCASSGPDRAPHEQYFGPGTRLTVT.

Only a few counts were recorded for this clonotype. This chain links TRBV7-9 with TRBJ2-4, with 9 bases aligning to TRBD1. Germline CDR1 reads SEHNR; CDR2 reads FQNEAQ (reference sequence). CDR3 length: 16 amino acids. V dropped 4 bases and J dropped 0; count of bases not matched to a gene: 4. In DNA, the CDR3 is TGTGCCAGCAGCTCCCGGACAGGGGTAGCCAAAAACATTCAGTACTTC. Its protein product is CASSSRTGVAKNIQYF.

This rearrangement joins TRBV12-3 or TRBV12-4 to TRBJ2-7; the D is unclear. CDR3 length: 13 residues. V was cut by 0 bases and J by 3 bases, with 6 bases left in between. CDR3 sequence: CASSLASIYEQYF. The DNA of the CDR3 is TGTGCCAGCAGTTTAGCTAGTATCTACGAGCAGTACTTC.

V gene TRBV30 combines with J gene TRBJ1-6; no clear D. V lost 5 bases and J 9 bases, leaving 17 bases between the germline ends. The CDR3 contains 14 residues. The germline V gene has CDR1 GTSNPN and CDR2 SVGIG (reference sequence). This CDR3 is CAWGEDGRPSPLHF. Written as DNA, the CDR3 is TGTGCCTGGGGAGAGGATGGGAGACCTTCACCCCTCCACTTT. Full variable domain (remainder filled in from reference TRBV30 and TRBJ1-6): SQTIHQWPATLVQPVGSPLSLECTVEGTSNPNLYWYRQAAGRGLQLLFYSVGIGQISSEVPQNLSASRPQDRQFILSSKKLLLSDSGFYLCAWGEDGRPSPLHFGNGTRLTVT.

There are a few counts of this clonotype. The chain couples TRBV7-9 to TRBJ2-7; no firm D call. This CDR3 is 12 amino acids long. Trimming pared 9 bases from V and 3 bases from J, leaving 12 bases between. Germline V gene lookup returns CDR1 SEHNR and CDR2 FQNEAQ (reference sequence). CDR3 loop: CARKINSYEQYV. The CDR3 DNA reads TGTGCCAGGAAAATAAACAGCTACGAGCAGTACGTC.

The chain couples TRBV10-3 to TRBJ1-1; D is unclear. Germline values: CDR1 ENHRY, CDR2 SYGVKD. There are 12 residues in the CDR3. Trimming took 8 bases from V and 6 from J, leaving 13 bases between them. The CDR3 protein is CAIAAAEPEAFF. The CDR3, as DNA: TGTGCCATCGCCGCGGCCGAGCCTGAAGCTTTCTTT.

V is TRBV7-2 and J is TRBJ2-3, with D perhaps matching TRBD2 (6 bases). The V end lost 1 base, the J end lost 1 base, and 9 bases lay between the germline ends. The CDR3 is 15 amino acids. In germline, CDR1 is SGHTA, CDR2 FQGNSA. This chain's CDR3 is CASSLVAERTDTQYF. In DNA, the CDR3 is TGTGCCAGCAGCTTAGTAGCGGAACGCACAGATACGCAGTATTTT.

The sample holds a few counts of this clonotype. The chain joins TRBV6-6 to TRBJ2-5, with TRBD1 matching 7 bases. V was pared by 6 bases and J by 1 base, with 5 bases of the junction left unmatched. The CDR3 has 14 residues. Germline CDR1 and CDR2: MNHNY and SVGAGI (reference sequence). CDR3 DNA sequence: TGTGCCAGCAGACCGACAGGGTCCCAAGAGACCCAGTACTTC. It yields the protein CASRPTGSQETQYF.

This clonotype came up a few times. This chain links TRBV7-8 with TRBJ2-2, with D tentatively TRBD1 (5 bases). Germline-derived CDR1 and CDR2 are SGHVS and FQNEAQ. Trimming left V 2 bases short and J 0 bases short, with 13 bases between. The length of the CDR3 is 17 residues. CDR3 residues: CASSLRFWTTNTGELFF. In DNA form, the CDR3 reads TGTGCCAGCAGCTTACGGTTCTGGACAACGAACACCGGGGAGCTGTTTTTT.

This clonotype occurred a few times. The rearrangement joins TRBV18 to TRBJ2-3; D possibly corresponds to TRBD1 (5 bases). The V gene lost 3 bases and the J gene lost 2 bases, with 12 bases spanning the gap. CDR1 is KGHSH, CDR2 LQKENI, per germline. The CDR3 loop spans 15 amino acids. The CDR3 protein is CASSPPMTATDTQYF. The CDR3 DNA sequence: TGTGCCAGCTCACCCCCTATGACAGCCACAGATACGCAGTATTTT.

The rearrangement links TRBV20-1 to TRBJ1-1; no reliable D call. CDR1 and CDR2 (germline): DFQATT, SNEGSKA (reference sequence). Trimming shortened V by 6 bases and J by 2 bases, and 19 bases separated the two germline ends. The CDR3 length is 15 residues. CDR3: CSAPQARWGNTEAFF. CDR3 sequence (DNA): TGCAGTGCACCGCAAGCCCGGTGGGGAAACACTGAAGCTTTCTTT.

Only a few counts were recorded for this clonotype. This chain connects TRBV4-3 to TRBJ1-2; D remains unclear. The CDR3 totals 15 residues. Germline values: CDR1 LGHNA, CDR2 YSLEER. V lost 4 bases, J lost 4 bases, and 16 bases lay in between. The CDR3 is CASSPLTLGFYGYTF. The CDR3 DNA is TGCGCCAGCAGCCCCCTCACATTAGGATTCTATGGCTACACCTTC.

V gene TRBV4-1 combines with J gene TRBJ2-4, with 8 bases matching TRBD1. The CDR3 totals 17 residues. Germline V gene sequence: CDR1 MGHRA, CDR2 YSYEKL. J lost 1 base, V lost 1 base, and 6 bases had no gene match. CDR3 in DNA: TGCGCCAGCAGCCAAGGCCGGACAGGGCTGGCCAAAAACATTCAGTACTTC. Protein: CASSQGRTGLAKNIQYF.

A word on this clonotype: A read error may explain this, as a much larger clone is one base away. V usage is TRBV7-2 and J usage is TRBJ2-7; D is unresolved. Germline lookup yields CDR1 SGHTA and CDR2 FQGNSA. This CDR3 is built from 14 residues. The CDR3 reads CASILDSSSYEQYF. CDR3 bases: TGTGCCAGCATCTTAGATAGCAGTTCCTACGAGCAGTACTTC. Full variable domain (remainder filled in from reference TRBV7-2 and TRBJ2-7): GAGVSQSPSNKVTEKGKDVELRCDPISGHTALYWYRQSLGQGLEFLIYFQGNSAPDKSGLPSDRFSAERTGGSVSTLTIQRTQQEDSAVYLCASILDSSSYEQYFGPGTRLTVT.

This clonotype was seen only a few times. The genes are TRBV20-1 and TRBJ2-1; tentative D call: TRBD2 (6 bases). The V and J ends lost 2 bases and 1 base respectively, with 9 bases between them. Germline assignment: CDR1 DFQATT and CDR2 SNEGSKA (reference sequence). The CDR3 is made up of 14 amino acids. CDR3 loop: CSARLAGSYNEQFF. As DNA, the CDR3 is TGCAGTGCTAGACTGGCGGGGTCCTACAATGAGCAGTTCTTC.

CDR3 region: CASGLRGTGANVLTF. CDR3 in DNA: TGTGCTAGTGGTCTTCGGGGCACTGGGGCCAACGTCCTGACTTTC. The V gene is TRBV12-5, the J gene TRBJ2-6; D may correspond to TRBD1 or TRBD2 (5 bases each). In germline, CDR1 is LGHNT, CDR2 FRNRAP. This CDR3 contains 15 residues. Trimming cost V 5 bases and J 2 bases, with 10 bases left between them.

CDR3 sequence: CSATQTGSYTQPQHF. The CDR3 DNA reads TGCAGTGCTACCCAGACAGGGAGTTATACTCAGCCCCAGCATTTT. The chain is built from TRBV20-1 and TRBJ1-5, with 7 bases aligning to TRBD1. With 4 bases clipped from V and 6 bases from J, the junction kept 12 bases outside the gene matches. This CDR3 is 15 amino acids long. Germline CDR1 is DFQATT and CDR2 is SNEGSKA (reference sequence).

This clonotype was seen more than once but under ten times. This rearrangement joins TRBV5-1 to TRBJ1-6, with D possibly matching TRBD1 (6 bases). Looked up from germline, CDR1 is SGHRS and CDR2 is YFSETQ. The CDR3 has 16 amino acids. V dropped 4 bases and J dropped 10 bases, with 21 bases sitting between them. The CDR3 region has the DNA TGCGCCAGCAGCCGAAGAGAACAGGGTGGTGGGTCACCCCTCCACTTT. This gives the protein CASSRREQGGGSPLHF. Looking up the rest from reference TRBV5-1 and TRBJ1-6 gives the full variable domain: KAGVTQTPRYLIKTRGQQVTLSCSPISGHRSVSWYQQTPGQGLQFLFEYFSETQRNKGNFPGRFSGRQFSNSRSEMNVSTLELGDSALYLCASSRREQGGGSPLHFGNGTRLTVT.

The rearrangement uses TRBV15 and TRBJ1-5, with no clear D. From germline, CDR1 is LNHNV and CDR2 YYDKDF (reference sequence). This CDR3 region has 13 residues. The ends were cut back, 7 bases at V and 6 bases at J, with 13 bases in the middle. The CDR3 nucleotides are TGTGCCACCAACACGGGTACTAGTCAGCCCCAGCATTTT. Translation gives CATNTGTSQPQHF.

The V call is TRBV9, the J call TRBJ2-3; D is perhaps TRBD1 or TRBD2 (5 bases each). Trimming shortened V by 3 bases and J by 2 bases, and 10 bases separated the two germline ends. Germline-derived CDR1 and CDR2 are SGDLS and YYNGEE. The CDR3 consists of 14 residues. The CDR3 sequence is CASSAGTVTDTQYF. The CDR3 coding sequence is TGTGCCAGCAGCGCGGGGACGGTCACAGATACGCAGTATTTT.

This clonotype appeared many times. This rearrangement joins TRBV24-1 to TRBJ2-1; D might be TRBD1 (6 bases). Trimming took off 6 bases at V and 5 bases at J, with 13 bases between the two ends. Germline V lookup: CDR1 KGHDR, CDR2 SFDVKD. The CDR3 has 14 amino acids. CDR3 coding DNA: TGTGCCACCAGTTTAGACAGGATGGACAATGAGCAGTTCTTC. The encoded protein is CATSLDRMDNEQFF.

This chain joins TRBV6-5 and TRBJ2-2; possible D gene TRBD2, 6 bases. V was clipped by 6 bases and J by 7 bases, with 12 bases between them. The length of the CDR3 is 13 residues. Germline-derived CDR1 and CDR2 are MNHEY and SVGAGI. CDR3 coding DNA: TGTGCCAGCAGCCTGGGGAGGAACGGGGAGCTGTTTTTT. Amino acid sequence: CASSLGRNGELFF.

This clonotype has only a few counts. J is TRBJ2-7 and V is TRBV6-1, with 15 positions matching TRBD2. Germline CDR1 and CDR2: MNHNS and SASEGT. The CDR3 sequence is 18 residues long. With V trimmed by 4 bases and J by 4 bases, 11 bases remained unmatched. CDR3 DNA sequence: TGTGCCAGCAGTGGACGGGGACTAGCGGGGGGTGTTAGGTACGAGCAGTACGTC. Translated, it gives CASSGRGLAGGVRYEQYV.

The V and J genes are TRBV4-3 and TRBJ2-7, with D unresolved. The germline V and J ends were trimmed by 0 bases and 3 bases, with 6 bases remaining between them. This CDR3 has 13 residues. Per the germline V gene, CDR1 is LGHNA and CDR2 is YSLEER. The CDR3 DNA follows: TGCGCCAGCAGCCAAGAAGCCCACTACGAGCAGTACTTC. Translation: CASSQEAHYEQYF.

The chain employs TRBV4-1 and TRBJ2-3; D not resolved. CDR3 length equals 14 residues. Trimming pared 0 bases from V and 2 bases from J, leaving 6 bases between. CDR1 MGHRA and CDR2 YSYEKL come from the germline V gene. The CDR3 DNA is TGCGCCAGCAGCCAAGATCCCTACACAGATACGCAGTATTTT. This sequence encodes CASSQDPYTDTQYF.

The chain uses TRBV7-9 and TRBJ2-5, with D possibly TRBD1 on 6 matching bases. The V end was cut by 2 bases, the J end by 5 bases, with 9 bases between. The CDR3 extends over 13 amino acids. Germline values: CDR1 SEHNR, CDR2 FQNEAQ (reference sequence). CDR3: CASSLYRAETQYF. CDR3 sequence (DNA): TGTGCCAGCAGCTTATACAGGGCTGAGACCCAGTACTTC.